Sequencing of this T cell receptor beta chain was carried out in a study of blood T cell repertoires in COVID-19. Turning to the study itself: Samples taken during acute and convalescent COVID-19 were collected in the United States, Italy and Spain. T cells, B-cell-depleted T cells, or PBMCs provided the cDNA or gDNA that served as material.

Which cohort a participant joined came from the clinical history participants gave. Original analysis: Nucleated cell number was recorded as an estimate derived from reference gene primer amplification. The repertoire was sequenced with immunoSEQ multiplex PCR; TCRdb's copy has only in-frame clones and lacks some. V, J and clone size were drawn from that table, and D and trimming were deduced from the DNA. The repertoire has 150,000 to 200,000 clones, around 87% of them found once; the top ten carry 6% to 8.5%. This CDR3 contains 14 residues. Germline CDR1 and CDR2: SGHVS and FQNEAQ. Trimming took 11 bases from V and 2 from J, leaving 15 bases between them.

Material: PBMCs or T cells enriched from blood (not recorded which). The chain recombines TRBV7-8 with TRBJ2-2, with D perhaps TRBD1 (5 bases). The TCR was taken from a woman between 45 and 65 years old who had recovered from COVID-19. CDR3 residues: CAPSPRTNTGELFF. Here the CDR3 DNA reads TGTGCCCCCTCCCCGCGGACAAACACCGGGGAGCTGTTTTTT.